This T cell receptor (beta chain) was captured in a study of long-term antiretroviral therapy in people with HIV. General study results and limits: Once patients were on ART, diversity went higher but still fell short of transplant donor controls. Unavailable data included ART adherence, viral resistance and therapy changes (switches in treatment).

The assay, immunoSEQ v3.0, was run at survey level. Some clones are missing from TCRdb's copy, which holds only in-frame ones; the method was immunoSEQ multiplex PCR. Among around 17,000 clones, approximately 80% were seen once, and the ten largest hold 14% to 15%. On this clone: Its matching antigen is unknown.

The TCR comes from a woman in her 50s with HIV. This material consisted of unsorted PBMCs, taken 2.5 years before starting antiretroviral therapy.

CDR3 in DNA: TGTGCCAGCAGCCCGCGACAGGGTTACTACACTGAAGCTTTCTTT. Translation gives CASSPRQGYYTEAFF. This chain uses TRBV5-6 with TRBJ1-1; TRBD1 matches at 7 bases. This CDR3 is 15 amino acids long. The germline V gene has CDR1 SGHDT and CDR2 YYEEEE. V dropped 4 bases and J dropped 3; count of bases not matched to a gene: 9.